This T cell receptor (beta chain) was identified during a study of blood T cell repertoires in COVID-19. Study overall: Specimens from acute and convalescent COVID-19 originated in the United States, Italy and Spain.

A Seattle source enrolled patients during active infection and followed them longitudinally. The CDR3 has 17 residues. CDR1 is MNHGY, CDR2 SAAAGT, per germline. Trimming stripped 0 bases from V and 1 base from J, with 15 bases between. Per the original methods: The authors estimated nucleated cell counts from reference gene primer amplification. Method: immunoSEQ multiplex PCR; TCRdb's copy keeps in-frame clones and lacks some. That table is the source of V, J and clone size, and D and trimming were worked out from the DNA. The table records about 74,000 clones, 80% to 95% of them present only once. The TCR was taken from a man in his forties or fifties with COVID-19, enrolled during active disease. Sequencing was carried out using peripheral blood. This chain connects TRBV6-8 to TRBJ1-1; perhaps TRBD1 as D (5 bases). The CDR3 DNA reads TGTGCCAGCAGTTACTCGAACGCTCAGGGCCCGAACACTGAAGCTTTCTTT. Translated, it gives CASSYSNAQGPNTEAFF.